Presented here are 13 T cell receptor beta chains from one specimen sequenced in a study of cytomegalovirus exposure and HLA in healthy donors. 60 Vbeta and 13 Jbeta primers were used in PCR. The assay was immunoSEQ multiplex PCR, and TCRdb's table has in-frame clones only and misses some. The table lists about 200,000 clones, 75% to 90% of them singletons, with 1% to 1.5% in the top ten. The specimen was PBMCs. These receptors came from a man younger than 40 in good health and CMV-seronegative.

The chain links TRBV6-5 to TRBJ2-2, with 11 bases fitting TRBD1. The germline V gene encodes CDR1 MNHEY and CDR2 SVGAGI. This CDR3 is built from 13 residues. J gave up 12 bases and V 6 bases, and 6 bases lay outside the gene matches. The CDR3 sequence is CASRKGTGGQLFF. The DNA of the CDR3 is TGTGCCAGCAGGAAGGGGACAGGGGGTCAGCTGTTTTTT.

The rearrangement links TRBV28 to TRBJ2-1, with no clear D. Per germline, CDR1 MDHEN and CDR2 SYDVKM. The CDR3 is 14 residues long. V lost 6 bases to trimming and J lost 1 base, with 10 bases between them. For the CDR3, the DNA is TGTGCCAGCAGCATCCTCGGGTCCTACAATGAGCAGTTCTTC. Its protein product is CASSILGSYNEQFF.

Comments on this clone: One end of the junction does not line up with germline, which may come from a read error. V gene TRBV7-9 combines with J gene TRBJ2-2; 9 bases fit TRBD1. The CDR3 totals 16 residues. Looked up from germline, CDR1 is SEHNR and CDR2 is FQNEAQ (reference sequence). This CDR3 reads CSSSLGQGSTTGELFF. The CDR3 region has the DNA TGTTCCAGCAGCTTAGGACAGGGGTCTACCACCGGGGAGCTGTTTTTT.

J is TRBJ1-1 and V is TRBV5-6; 7 nucleotides align to TRBD1. J was trimmed by 3 bases and V by 8 bases; bases with no gene match: 7. CDR3 length equals 13 residues. From germline, CDR1 is SGHDT and CDR2 YYEEEE. This chain's CDR3 is CASVGTDHTEAFF. As DNA, the CDR3 is TGTGCCAGTGTCGGGACAGACCACACTGAAGCTTTCTTT.

This clone was detected a few times. This chain links TRBV28 with TRBJ1-1; D is unresolved. V was cut by 3 bases and J by 0 bases, with 2 bases left in between. This CDR3 has 12 residues. The germline V gene has CDR1 MDHEN and CDR2 SYDVKM. DNA of the CDR3: TGTGCCAGCAGTTTCGTGAACACTGAAGCTTTCTTT. It is translated as CASSFVNTEAFF.

This chain joins TRBV5-1 and TRBJ2-1; 12 nucleotides match TRBD1. Germline V gene data show CDR1 as SGHRS and CDR2 as YFSETQ. The CDR3 contains 19 residues. The ends lost 5 bases at V and 2 bases at J; junction bases unmatched: 14. The CDR3 DNA reads as TGCGCCAGCAGTAGCCCGGGACAGGGGGCTCGGGATCCCTACAATGAGCAGTTCTTC. Its protein product is CASSSPGQGARDPYNEQFF.

The table lists this clone with a count of one. V gene TRBV14 combines with J gene TRBJ1-2; D may be TRBD1 (5 bases). CDR1 is SGHDN, CDR2 FVKESK, per germline. V lost 1 base and J lost 3, with 15 bases in between. The CDR3 runs 16 residues. The CDR3 protein is CASSQGTTGTYYGYTF. The CDR3 DNA sequence: TGTGCCAGCAGCCAAGGGACTACCGGGACCTACTATGGCTACACCTTC.

This sequence joins TRBV7-8 and TRBJ2-7, with TRBD1 matching 8 bases. V was pared by 5 bases and J by 6 bases, with 12 bases of the junction left unmatched. The V gene's germline CDR1 is SGHVS and CDR2 FQNEAQ. This CDR3 has 15 residues. In nucleotides, the CDR3 is TGTGCCAGCAGCCTGTTAGGACAGGGTAATTCCGAGCAGTACTTC. Its protein is CASSLLGQGNSEQYF. The variable domain in full, completed from reference TRBV7-8 and TRBJ2-7, reads GAGVSQSPRYKVAKRGQDVALRCDPISGHVSLFWYQQALGQGPEFLTYFQNEAQLDKSGLPSDRFFAERPEGSVSTLKIQRTQQEDSAVYLCASSLLGQGNSEQYFGPGTRLTVT.

The table lists this clone with a count of one. The chain has TRBV30 and TRBJ2-1, with a possible D match to TRBD2 (5 bases). CDR1 GTSNPN and CDR2 SVGIG come from the germline V gene (reference sequence). The CDR3 has 15 residues. Trimming took 0 bases from V and 0 from J, leaving 9 bases between them. The CDR3 here is CAWSVRRNSYNEQFF. The DNA for the CDR3 is TGTGCCTGGAGTGTAAGGAGGAACTCCTACAATGAGCAGTTCTTC.

This chain links TRBV13 with TRBJ2-7, with 8 nucleotides matching TRBD2. The CDR3 totals 14 residues. With V trimmed by 3 bases and J by 3 bases, 4 bases remained unmatched. CDR1 and CDR2 from the germline V gene are PRHDT and FYEKMQ (reference sequence). CDR3 region: CASSFGGGHYEQYF. The CDR3, as DNA: TGTGCCAGCAGCTTTGGCGGGGGGCACTACGAGCAGTACTTC. The complete variable domain, with remaining parts taken from reference TRBV13 and TRBJ2-7, reads AAGVIQSPRHLIKEKRETATLKCYPIPRHDTVYWYQQGPGQDPQFLISFYEKMQSDKGSIPDRFSAQQFSDYHSELNMSSLELGDSALYFCASSFGGGHYEQYFGPGTRLTVT.

This sequence joins TRBV29-1 and TRBJ2-1, with a tentative D call TRBD1 (5 bases). The CDR3 extends over 14 amino acids. Germline V gene data show CDR1 as SQVTM and CDR2 as ANQGSEA. Between the trimmed V and J ends, which lost 5 bases and 7 bases, there was a span of 18 bases. CDR3 sequence: CSVPRTWAGNEQFF. The CDR3 nucleotides are TGCAGCGTTCCGCGAACCTGGGCAGGGAATGAGCAGTTCTTC.

The chain uses TRBV6-5 and TRBJ2-7, with D possibly matching TRBD1 (6 bases). CDR3 length: 14 residues. The germline CDR1 and CDR2 sequences are MNHEY and SVGAGI. V dropped 4 bases and J dropped 4 bases, with 14 bases sitting between them. The CDR3 loop reads CASSSTGTLYEQYF. CDR3 bases: TGTGCCAGCAGTTCCACCGGGACACTATACGAGCAGTACTTC.

The chain links TRBV7-9 to TRBJ1-1; possibly TRBD1 for D (6 bases). Trimming removed 5 bases from V and 0 bases from J, with 10 bases in between. Per germline, CDR1 SEHNR and CDR2 FQNEAQ (reference sequence). The CDR3 runs to 14 residues. The CDR3 DNA follows: TGTGCCAGCAGCCCCGGACAGATGAACACTGAAGCTTTCTTT. Its protein is CASSPGQMNTEAFF.